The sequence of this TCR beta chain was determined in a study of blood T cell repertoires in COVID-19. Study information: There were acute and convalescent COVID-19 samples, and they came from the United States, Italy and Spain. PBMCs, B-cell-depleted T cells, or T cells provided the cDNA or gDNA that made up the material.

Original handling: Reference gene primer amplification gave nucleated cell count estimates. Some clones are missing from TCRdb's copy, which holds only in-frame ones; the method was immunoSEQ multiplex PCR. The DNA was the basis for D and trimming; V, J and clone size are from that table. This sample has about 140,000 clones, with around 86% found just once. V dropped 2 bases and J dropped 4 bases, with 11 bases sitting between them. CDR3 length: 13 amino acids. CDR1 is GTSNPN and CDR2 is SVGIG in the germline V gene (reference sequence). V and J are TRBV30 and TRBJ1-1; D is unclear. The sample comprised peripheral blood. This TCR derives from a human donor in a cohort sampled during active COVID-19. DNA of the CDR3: TGTGCCTGGAGTTTATTCCCCGGCACTGAAGCTTTCTTT. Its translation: CAWSLFPGTEAFF.